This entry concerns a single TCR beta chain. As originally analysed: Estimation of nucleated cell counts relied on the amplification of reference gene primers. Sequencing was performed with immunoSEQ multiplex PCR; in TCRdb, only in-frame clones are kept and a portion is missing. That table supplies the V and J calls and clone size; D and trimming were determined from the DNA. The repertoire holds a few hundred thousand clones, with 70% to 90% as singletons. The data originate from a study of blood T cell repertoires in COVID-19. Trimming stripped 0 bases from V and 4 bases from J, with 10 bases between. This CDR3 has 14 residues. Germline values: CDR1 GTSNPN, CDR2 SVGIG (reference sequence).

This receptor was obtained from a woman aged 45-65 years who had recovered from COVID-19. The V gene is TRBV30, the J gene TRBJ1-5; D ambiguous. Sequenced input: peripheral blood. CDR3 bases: TGTGCCTGGAGTGTAGTTGACGGGAATCAGCCCCAGCATTTT. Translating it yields CAWSVVDGNQPQHF.